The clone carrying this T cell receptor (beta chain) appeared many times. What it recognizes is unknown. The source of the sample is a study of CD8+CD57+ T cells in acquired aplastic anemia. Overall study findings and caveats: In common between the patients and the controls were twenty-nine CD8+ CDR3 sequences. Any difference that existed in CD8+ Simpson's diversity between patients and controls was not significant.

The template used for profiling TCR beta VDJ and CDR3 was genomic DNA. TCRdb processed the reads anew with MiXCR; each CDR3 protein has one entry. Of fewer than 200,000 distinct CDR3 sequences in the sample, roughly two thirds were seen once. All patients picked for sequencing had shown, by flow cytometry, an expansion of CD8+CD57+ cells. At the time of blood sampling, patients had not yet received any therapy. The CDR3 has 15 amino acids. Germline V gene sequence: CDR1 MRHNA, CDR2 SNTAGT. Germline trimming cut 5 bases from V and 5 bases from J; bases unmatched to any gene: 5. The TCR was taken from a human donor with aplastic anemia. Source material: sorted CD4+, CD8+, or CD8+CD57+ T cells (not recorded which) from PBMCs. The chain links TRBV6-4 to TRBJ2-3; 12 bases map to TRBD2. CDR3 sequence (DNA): TGTGCCAGCAGTTCTGGGACTAGCGGGCAAGATACGCAGTATTTT. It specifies CASSSGTSGQDTQYF.